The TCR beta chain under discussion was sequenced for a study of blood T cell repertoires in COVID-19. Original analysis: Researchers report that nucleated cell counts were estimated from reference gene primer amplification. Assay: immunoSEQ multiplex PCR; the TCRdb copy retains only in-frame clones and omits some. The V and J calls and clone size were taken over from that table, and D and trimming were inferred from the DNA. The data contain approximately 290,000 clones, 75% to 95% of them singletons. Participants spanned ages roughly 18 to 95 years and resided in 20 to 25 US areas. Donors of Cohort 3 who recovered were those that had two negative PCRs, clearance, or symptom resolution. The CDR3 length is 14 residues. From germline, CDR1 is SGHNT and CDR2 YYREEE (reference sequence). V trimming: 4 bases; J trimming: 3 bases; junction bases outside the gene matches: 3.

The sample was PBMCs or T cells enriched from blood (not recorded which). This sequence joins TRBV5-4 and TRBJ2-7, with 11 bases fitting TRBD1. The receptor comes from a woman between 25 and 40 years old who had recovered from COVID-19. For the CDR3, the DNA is TGTGCCAGCAGCCTGGGACAGGGGGTCTACGAGCAGTACTTC. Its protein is CASSLGQGVYEQYF.